The 23 T cell receptor beta chains reported below all come from one sample, sequenced in a study of beta chain features in type 1 diabetes. Investigators reverse transcribed all isolated RNA, so they sequenced expressed TCRB transcripts. The data were produced by immunoSEQ multiplex PCR, yet TCRdb's version contains in-frame clones alone and is incomplete. The sample includes hundreds of thousands of clones, about 30% of them seen just once. Sequencing used naive CD4+ T cells from blood. The receptors come from a man younger than 35 in good health.

The rearrangement links TRBV6-5 to TRBJ1-5, with D unresolved. Trimming stripped 6 bases from V and 6 bases from J, with 9 bases between. Germline V gives CDR1 MNHEY, CDR2 SVGAGI. CDR3 length equals 12 residues. The CDR3 coding sequence is TGTGCCAGCAGCGACCCAGGTCAGCCCCAGCATTTT. It is translated as CASSDPGQPQHF.

This clone occurred a few times. The chain carries TRBV27 and TRBJ2-1; possible D gene TRBD2, 6 bases. Germline CDR1 MNHEY, CDR2 SMNVEV (reference sequence). This CDR3 region has 14 residues. The V end lost 6 bases, the J end lost 5 bases, and 14 bases lay between the germline ends. The DNA of the CDR3 is TGTGCCAGCAGCCCAGCGGGCTGGAACAATGAGCAGTTCTTC. This gives the protein CASSPAGWNNEQFF.

This clone has only a few counts. The chain carries TRBV7-2 and TRBJ2-7; 9 bases match TRBD1. V gave up 5 bases and J gave up 3 bases; unmatched junction bases: 11. Looked up from germline, CDR1 is SGHTA and CDR2 is FQGNSA. This CDR3 contains 16 residues. The CDR3 nucleotides read TGTGCCAGCAGCGGTACCGGGACAGGGTTTGTCTACGAGCAGTACTTC. Translated, it gives CASSGTGTGFVYEQYF. Full variable domain (rest looked up from reference TRBV7-2 and TRBJ2-7): GAGVSQSPSNKVTEKGKDVELRCDPISGHTALYWYRQSLGQGLEFLIYFQGNSAPDKSGLPSDRFSAERTGGSVSTLTIQRTQQEDSAVYLCASSGTGTGFVYEQYFGPGTRLTVT.

The chain has TRBV7-9 and TRBJ2-1; maybe TRBD2 (6 bases). Trimming removed 5 bases at V and 4 bases at J, with 15 bases between. This CDR3 has 15 amino acids. Germline V CDR1 and CDR2: SEHNR, FQNEAQ (reference sequence). CDR3 nucleotide sequence: TGTGCCAGCAGCCCCCGGGGGACTCTGTACAATGAGCAGTTCTTC. As protein: CASSPRGTLYNEQFF.

This clone has more than one count but fewer than ten. The chain recombines TRBV29-1 with TRBJ1-2, with D perhaps TRBD1 (6 bases). Germline V gene lookup returns CDR1 SQVTM and CDR2 ANQGSEA. The CDR3 runs 11 residues. DNA for the CDR3: TGCACCCACCTGGACAGCGGCGGCTACACCTTC. Protein: CTHLDSGGYTF.

In this sample, this clone turned up once. The chain couples TRBV7-2 to TRBJ2-7, with D maybe TRBD1 (6 bases). Germline assignment: CDR1 SGHTA and CDR2 FQGNSA. The V and J ends lost 3 bases and 5 bases respectively, with 17 bases between them. The CDR3 loop spans 15 amino acids. The CDR3 DNA reads TGTGCCAGCAGCTTCTACGACAGGCTGGGGAACGAGCAGTACTTC. Translating it yields CASSFYDRLGNEQYF.

The genes are TRBV7-2 and TRBJ2-3; 7 bases are a match to TRBD2. V dropped 1 base and J dropped 9; count of bases not matched to a gene: 7. There are 14 residues in the CDR3. CDR1 SGHTA and CDR2 FQGNSA come from the germline V gene. Here the CDR3 DNA reads TGTGCCAGCAGCTTAGAAAGCGGGACGGGGACGCAGTATTTT. Residues: CASSLESGTGTQYF.

This clone occurred a few times. A read error may produce the germline difference seen at one junction end. The genes are TRBV29-1 and TRBJ2-2, with unresolved D. Germline CDR1 SQVTM, CDR2 ANQGSEA. CDR3 length: 11 amino acids. CDR3 region: CSVENPGELFF. The CDR3 DNA reads as TGCAGCGTTGAGAACCCCGGGGAGCTGTTTTTT.

This clone was found a few times. Other DNA variants within this sample encode the same CDR3. This chain uses TRBV9 with TRBJ2-5; unclear D gene. The ends were cut back, 0 bases at V and 1 base at J, with 7 bases in the middle. CDR3 size: 14 residues. Per germline, CDR1 SGDLS and CDR2 YYNGEE. The CDR3 loop is CASSVGPSQETQYF. DNA for the CDR3: TGTGCCAGCAGCGTAGGGCCCTCCCAAGAGACCCAGTACTTC.

In its sample, this clone was seen a few times. The chain uses TRBV18 and TRBJ2-1; 10 bases are a match to TRBD2. Unmatched junction bases numbered 7, after V lost 2 bases and J lost 0 bases. Per the germline V gene, CDR1 is KGHSH and CDR2 is LQKENI. The CDR3 consists of 18 residues. CDR3 sequence: CASSPVGLADPSYNEQFF. The CDR3, as DNA: TGTGCCAGCTCACCAGTAGGACTAGCGGACCCCTCCTACAATGAGCAGTTCTTC.

This clone was seen more than once but under ten times. The V call is TRBV30, the J call TRBJ2-1, with unresolved D. Germline CDR1 and CDR2: GTSNPN and SVGIG (reference sequence). Trimming stripped 4 bases from V and 8 bases from J, with 12 bases between. The CDR3 runs to 12 residues. CDR3 region: CAWTVGLHEQFF. The CDR3, as DNA: TGTGCCTGGACCGTAGGGCTACATGAGCAGTTCTTC. Full variable domain (rest looked up from reference TRBV30 and TRBJ2-1): SQTIHQWPATLVQPVGSPLSLECTVEGTSNPNLYWYRQAAGRGLQLLFYSVGIGQISSEVPQNLSASRPQDRQFILSSKKLLLSDSGFYLCAWTVGLHEQFFGPGTRLTVL.

This chain connects TRBV21-1 to TRBJ2-3. TRBV21-1 is described as a pseudogene. This CDR3 spans 11 amino acids. For the CDR3, the DNA is TGTGCATTCTTCGAAGGAGATACGCAGTATTTT. It translates to CAFFEGDTQYF.

The rearrangement joins TRBV9 to TRBJ2-3; D is ambiguous. Germline lookup yields CDR1 SGDLS and CDR2 YYNGEE. The CDR3 has 15 residues. V was trimmed by 0 bases and J by 2 bases, leaving 10 bases between them. The CDR3 coding sequence is TGTGCCAGCAGCGTAGGGCAACGGACCACAGATACGCAGTATTTT. Its translation is CASSVGQRTTDTQYF.

The genes are TRBV28 and TRBJ2-7; 8 bases fit TRBD1. Germline V gene lookup returns CDR1 MDHEN and CDR2 SYDVKM. The V and J ends lost 1 base and 6 bases, in that order; junction bases with no gene match: 8. The CDR3 is 15 amino acids. The CDR3 DNA sequence: TGTGCCAGCAGTTTATACGGGACAGGTTACGCCGAGCAGTACTTC. Translated, it gives CASSLYGTGYAEQYF.

This clone was detected only a few times. The rearrangement joins TRBV6-5 to TRBJ2-2; a weak D match, TRBD2 (6 bases). V lost 6 bases and J 8 bases, leaving 13 bases between the germline ends. This CDR3 region has 13 residues. Germline lookup yields CDR1 MNHEY and CDR2 SVGAGI. The CDR3 loop reads CASRPPGRGELFF. CDR3 sequence (DNA): TGTGCCAGCAGGCCTCCAGGGAGGGGGGAGCTGTTTTTT.

This clone has more than one count but fewer than ten. V and J are TRBV18 and TRBJ2-5; D possibly corresponds to TRBD2 (5 bases). CDR3 length: 14 amino acids. CDR1 KGHSH and CDR2 LQKENI come from the germline V gene. V dropped 3 bases and J dropped 1 base, with 9 bases sitting between them. This CDR3 is CASSPGISQETQYF. CDR3 coding DNA: TGTGCCAGCTCACCCGGGATTTCCCAAGAGACCCAGTACTTC.

V gene TRBV7-2 combines with J gene TRBJ2-1, with 11 bases aligning to TRBD2. CDR3 length: 14 residues. V dropped 6 bases and J dropped 8; count of bases not matched to a gene: 6. In germline, CDR1 is SGHTA, CDR2 FQGNSA. CDR3 bases: TGTGCCAGCAGGCGTACTAGCGGGAGTTATGAGCAGTTCTTC. It is translated as CASRRTSGSYEQFF.

The J gene is TRBJ1-4, the V gene TRBV6-1; D is unclear. The germline CDR1 and CDR2 sequences are MNHNS and SASEGT. This CDR3 has 14 amino acids. Deletions cut 1 base from V and 3 bases from J, with 6 bases between. CDR3 sequence (DNA): TGTGCCAGCAGTGAAGTGGAGTCTAATGAAAAACTGTTTTTT. Residues: CASSEVESNEKLFF.

The chain uses TRBV27 and TRBJ2-3, with TRBD1 as a possible D gene (6 bases). This CDR3 is built from 14 residues. Germline CDR1 is MNHEY and CDR2 is SMNVEV (reference sequence). The germline V and J ends were trimmed by 4 bases and 3 bases, with 11 bases remaining between them. CDR3 DNA: TGTGCCAGCAGTTGGGGCAGGGGTACAGATACGCAGTATTTT. Residues: CASSWGRGTDTQYF.

This clone was found a few times. The chain uses TRBV10-3 and TRBJ2-3; TRBD2 matches at 10 bases. The ends lost 0 bases at V and 4 bases at J; junction bases unmatched: 7. The CDR3 spans 17 residues. The V gene's germline CDR1 is ENHRY and CDR2 SYGVKD. The CDR3 DNA reads TGTGCCATCAGTGAGTCCCGGCTAGCGGGAGTAGCAGATACGCAGTATTTT. Translating it yields CAISESRLAGVADTQYF.

With regard to this clone: Other DNA sequences in this specimen translate into the identical CDR3. The chain couples TRBV7-2 to TRBJ2-1, with D tentatively TRBD2 (5 bases). The germline gives CDR1 SGHTA, CDR2 FQGNSA. The CDR3 totals 15 residues. The V end was cut by 0 bases, the J end by 4 bases, with 10 bases between. The CDR3 DNA reads TGTGCCAGCAGCTTAGCTGGCGGGCTATACAATGAGCAGTTCTTC. Its protein is CASSLAGGLYNEQFF.

In this sample, this clone turned up a few times. This chain joins TRBV5-6 and TRBJ2-7; the D gene is possibly TRBD2 (6 bases). The CDR3 runs 14 residues. Trimming shortened V by 0 bases and J by 0 bases, and 7 bases separated the two germline ends. From germline, CDR1 is SGHDT and CDR2 YYEEEE. CDR3 coding DNA: TGTGCCAGCAGCTTGGCCGGGGGCTCCTACGAGCAGTACTTC. As protein: CASSLAGGSYEQYF.

This clone was recorded a few times. The rearrangement links TRBV29-1 to TRBJ2-3; TRBD1 might be the D (5 bases). Looked up from germline, CDR1 is SQVTM and CDR2 is ANQGSEA. Trimming shortened V by 0 bases and J by 0 bases, and 10 bases separated the two germline ends. This CDR3 has 15 amino acids. The CDR3 sequence is CSVEDKTVSTDTQYF. DNA for the CDR3: TGCAGCGTTGAAGATAAGACAGTGAGCACAGATACGCAGTATTTT.